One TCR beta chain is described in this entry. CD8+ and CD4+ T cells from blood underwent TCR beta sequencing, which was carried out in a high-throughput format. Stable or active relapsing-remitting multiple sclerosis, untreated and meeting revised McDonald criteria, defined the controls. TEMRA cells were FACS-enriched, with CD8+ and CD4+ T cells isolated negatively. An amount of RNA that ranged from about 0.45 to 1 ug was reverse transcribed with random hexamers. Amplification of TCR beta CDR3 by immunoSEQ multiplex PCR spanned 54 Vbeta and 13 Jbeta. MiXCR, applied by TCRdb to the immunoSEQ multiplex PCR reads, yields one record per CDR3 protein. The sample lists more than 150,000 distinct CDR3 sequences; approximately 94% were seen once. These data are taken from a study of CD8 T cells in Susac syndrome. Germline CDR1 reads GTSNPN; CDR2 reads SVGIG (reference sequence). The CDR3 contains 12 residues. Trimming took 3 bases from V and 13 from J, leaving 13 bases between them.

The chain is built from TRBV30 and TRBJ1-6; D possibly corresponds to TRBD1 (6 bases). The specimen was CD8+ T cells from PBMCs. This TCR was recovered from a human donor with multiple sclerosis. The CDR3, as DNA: TGTGCCTGGAGAAATAAACAGGGCCCCCTCCACTTT. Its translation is CAWRNKQGPLHF.